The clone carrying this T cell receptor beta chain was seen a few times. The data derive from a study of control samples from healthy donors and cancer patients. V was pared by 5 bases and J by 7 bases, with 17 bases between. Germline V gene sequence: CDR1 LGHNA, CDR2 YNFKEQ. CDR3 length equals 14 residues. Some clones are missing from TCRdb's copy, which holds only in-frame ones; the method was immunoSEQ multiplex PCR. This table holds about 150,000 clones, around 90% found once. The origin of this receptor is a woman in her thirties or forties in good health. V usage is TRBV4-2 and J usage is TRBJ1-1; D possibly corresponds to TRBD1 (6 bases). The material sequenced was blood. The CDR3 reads CASSLSTGLGEAFF. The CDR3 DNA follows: TGTGCCAGCAGCTTGTCGACAGGCCTCGGTGAAGCTTTCTTT.